The 18 T cell receptor beta chains below were found in one sample sequenced in a study of cytomegalovirus exposure and HLA in healthy donors (dated by TCRdb to about 2017). The protocol used for the library was the immunoSEQ multiplex PCR assay. For the multiplex PCR, a mixture combining 60 forward primers for TCR Vbeta segments and 13 reverse primers for TCR Jbeta segments was used. TCRdb provides this immuneACCESS table in a form limited to in-frame rearrangements. Some clones are lacking; in checked studies, under half of them reflect an unresolved V gene, and why the rest are absent is not known. The sample has some 150,000 clones on record, nearly 80% of them singletons. Of the sample, 1.1% is held by the ten largest clones. The sequenced sample consisted of PBMCs. These receptors originate from a male donor in good health and CMV-seronegative.

This clone was observed a single time. The genes are TRBV25-1 and TRBJ2-5; 8 nucleotides line up with TRBD1. The germline CDR1 and CDR2 sequences are MGHDK and SYGVNS. Losses at the gene ends were 4 bases for V and 4 bases for J; bases not matched to a gene: 8. This CDR3 is 15 amino acids long. The CDR3 nucleotides read TGTGCCAGCAGTGCGGGACAGGAGTGGGGAGAGACCCAGTACTTC. It codes for CASSAGQEWGETQYF.

In its sample, this clone was seen a few times. V gene TRBV7-8 combines with J gene TRBJ2-5; 8 nucleotides line up with TRBD1. Germline CDR1 reads SGHVS; CDR2 reads FQNEAQ. The CDR3 loop spans 14 amino acids. Unmatched junction bases numbered 4, after V lost 2 bases and J lost 5 bases. The CDR3 here is CASSLSGGAETQYF. The CDR3 bases are TGTGCCAGCAGCTTATCAGGGGGCGCCGAGACCCAGTACTTC.

J is TRBJ1-1 and V is TRBV6-6; 7 nucleotides line up with TRBD1. The CDR3 is made up of 15 amino acids. The germline gives CDR1 MNHNY, CDR2 SVGAGI (reference sequence). Trimming cost V 8 bases and J 4 bases; bases outside gene matches: 13. The CDR3 reads CASQGGTAQGTEAFF. The CDR3 region has the DNA TGTGCCAGCCAAGGAGGGACAGCCCAGGGCACTGAAGCTTTCTTT.

V usage is TRBV9 and J usage is TRBJ1-2, with D perhaps matching TRBD1 (5 bases). This CDR3 has 12 amino acids. CDR1 SGDLS and CDR2 YYNGEE come from the germline V gene. Trimming shortened V by 4 bases and J by 8 bases, and 12 bases separated the two germline ends. The CDR3 sequence: CASSPGGNGYTF. CDR3 coding DNA: TGTGCCAGCAGCCCGGGGGGGAACGGCTACACCTTC.

In this sample, this clone turned up a few times. This chain connects TRBV5-5 to TRBJ1-1, with TRBD1 identical over 10 bases. Germline CDR1 is SGHKS and CDR2 is YYEKEE (reference sequence). Trimming took 4 bases from V and 0 from J; bases not matched to a gene: 6. This CDR3 has 16 residues. In nucleotides, the CDR3 is TGTGCCAGCAGCCAATCCGGGACAGGGGTGAACACTGAAGCTTTCTTT. Its translation is CASSQSGTGVNTEAFF.

V usage is TRBV6-6 and J usage is TRBJ1-5; TRBD1 matches 8 bases. Unmatched junction bases numbered 6, after V lost 2 bases and J lost 6 bases. This CDR3 comprises 15 residues. Germline CDR1 MNHNY, CDR2 SVGAGI (reference sequence). CDR3 region: CASSYEDRGAQPQHF. For the CDR3, the DNA is TGTGCCAGCAGTTACGAAGACAGGGGAGCTCAGCCCCAGCATTTT.

The V gene is TRBV5-8, the J gene TRBJ2-1; D gene uncertain. V lost 0 bases and J 6 bases, leaving 4 bases between the germline ends. From germline, CDR1 is SGHTS and CDR2 YDEGEE. The CDR3 sequence is 12 residues long. The CDR3 is CASSLAVNEQFF. DNA for the CDR3: TGTGCCAGCAGCTTGGCAGTCAATGAGCAGTTCTTC.

The rearrangement joins TRBV4-1 to TRBJ1-5; weak D call: TRBD1 (6 bases). Trimming left V 4 bases short and J 7 bases short, with 17 bases between. The CDR3 has 15 amino acids. Looked up from germline, CDR1 is MGHRA and CDR2 is YSYEKL. The CDR3 sequence: CASSPGQKAPQPQHF. CDR3 DNA: TGCGCCAGCAGCCCCGGACAGAAGGCCCCCCAGCCCCAGCATTTT.

The chain carries TRBV6-1 and TRBJ2-1; 9 bases map to TRBD2. CDR1 is MNHNS and CDR2 is SASEGT in the germline V gene. The CDR3 consists of 17 residues. V dropped 1 base and J dropped 4; count of bases not matched to a gene: 8. The CDR3 reads CASSEGASGATYNEQFF. Written as DNA, the CDR3 is TGTGCCAGCAGTGAAGGGGCTAGCGGGGCGACTTACAATGAGCAGTTCTTC.

The chain recombines TRBV14 with TRBJ2-1, with a possible D match to TRBD2 (6 bases). V lost 1 base and J 0 bases, leaving 13 bases between the germline ends. The germline V gene encodes CDR1 SGHDN and CDR2 FVKESK. CDR3 length: 17 residues. This chain's CDR3 is CASSQGGALISYNEQFF. As DNA, the CDR3 is TGTGCCAGCAGCCAAGGCGGGGCTCTTATCTCCTACAATGAGCAGTTCTTC. Full variable domain (rest looked up from reference TRBV14 and TRBJ2-1): EAGVTQFPSHSVIEKGQTVTLRCDPISGHDNLYWYRRVMGKEIKFLLHFVKESKQDESGMPNNRFLAERTGGTYSTLKVQPAELEDSGVYFCASSQGGALISYNEQFFGPGTRLTVL.

A word on this clone: Other nucleotide sequences from this sample produce the same CDR3. This chain connects TRBV15 to TRBJ1-2; the match to TRBD1 covers 8 bases. This CDR3 has 15 residues. V gave up 0 bases and J gave up 2 bases; unmatched junction bases: 2. Per the germline V gene, CDR1 is LNHNV and CDR2 is YYDKDF (reference sequence). The CDR3 DNA reads as TGTGCCACCAGCAGAGACAGGGGGCAGAACTATGGCTACACCTTC. It yields the protein CATSRDRGQNYGYTF.

The chain has TRBV4-3 and TRBJ2-5, with D maybe TRBD1 (6 bases). Germline CDR1 is LGHNA and CDR2 is YSLEER. V lost 1 base and J 8 bases, leaving 17 bases between the germline ends. There are 15 residues in the CDR3. The CDR3 sequence: CASSQGRGRGPTQYF. The CDR3 DNA sequence: TGCGCCAGCAGCCAAGGCCGGGGCAGGGGTCCTACCCAGTACTTC.

This chain joins TRBV4-1 and TRBJ2-1, with TRBD1 as a possible D gene (6 bases). Germline loops: CDR1 MGHRA, CDR2 YSYEKL. With 0 bases removed from V and 3 bases from J, the gap between germline ends came to 12 bases. The CDR3 has 16 amino acids. The CDR3 loop reads CASSQEGQRFYNEQFF. CDR3 bases: TGCGCCAGCAGCCAAGAAGGACAGCGCTTCTACAATGAGCAGTTCTTC.

The chain is built from TRBV4-3 and TRBJ1-1; 9 bases map to TRBD1. CDR1 is LGHNA and CDR2 is YSLEER in the germline V gene. V trimming: 1 base; J trimming: 0 bases; junction bases outside the gene matches: 3. The CDR3 length is 16 residues. The CDR3 coding sequence is TGCGCCAGCAGCCAAGGCGGACAGGGGATGAACACTGAAGCTTTCTTT. As protein: CASSQGGQGMNTEAFF.

This clone was seen only once. The V call is TRBV7-9, the J call TRBJ2-7; D remains ambiguous. V gave up 3 bases and J gave up 2 bases, with 11 bases separating them. The CDR3 loop spans 14 amino acids. Germline CDR1 and CDR2: SEHNR and FQNEAQ (reference sequence). CDR3 sequence: CASSFLGRAYEQYF. As DNA, the CDR3 is TGTGCCAGCAGCTTCTTGGGCCGCGCCTACGAGCAGTACTTC.

This rearrangement joins TRBV2 to TRBJ2-2; the match to TRBD1 covers 9 bases. This CDR3 region has 15 residues. J gave up 6 bases and V 5 bases, and 7 bases lay outside the gene matches. Germline values: CDR1 SNHLY, CDR2 FYNNEI. The CDR3 region is CASSRTGDPPGELFF. CDR3 nucleotides: TGTGCCAGCAGTAGGACAGGGGATCCCCCCGGGGAGCTGTTTTTT.

The CDR3 here is CASSIGGQTYEQYF. The CDR3 nucleotides are TGTGCCAGCAGCATAGGGGGACAGACCTACGAGCAGTACTTC. The chain joins TRBV7-6 to TRBJ2-7; 7 positions match TRBD1. Germline-derived CDR1 and CDR2 are SGHVS and FNYEAQ. V trimming: 5 bases; J trimming: 2 bases; junction bases outside the gene matches: 6. The CDR3 runs to 14 residues.

CDR3: CASSLTWGGVSNQPQHF. CDR3 nucleotides: TGTGCCAGCAGCTTAACCTGGGGAGGCGTAAGCAATCAGCCCCAGCATTTT. The chain employs TRBV7-2 and TRBJ1-5; no reliable D call. The germline V gene encodes CDR1 SGHTA and CDR2 FQGNSA. The V gene lost 2 bases and the J gene lost 1 base, with 15 bases spanning the gap. This CDR3 is 17 amino acids long.